Listed below are T cell receptor beta chains from one sample, sequenced in a study of CD8 T cells in ankylosing spondylitis. MiXCR was run by TCRdb on the 5' RACE reads, yielding one entry per CDR3 protein. The table includes about 300,000 distinct CDR3 sequences, around 21% detected once. Sequenced sample: blood, either unsorted or a sorted T cell fraction (not recorded which). Receptor source: a female donor with ankylosing spondylitis or in good health (not recorded which). Both conserved end residues are part of each CDR3. A D gene is named only where the DNA matches it firmly. Only some rows state a clone size, as once, few, many or a class for expanded clones.

abundance	v_gene	d_gene	j_gene	CDR3aa	CDR3nt
few	TRBV3-1	TRBD1	TRBJ2-2	CASSPYGQGGPNTGELFF	TGTGCCAGCAGCCCTTATGGACAGGGGGGACCTAACACCGGGGAGCTGTTTTTT
-	TRBV5-5	-	TRBJ2-7	CASSLDRKGSPFEQYF	TGTGCCAGCAGCTTGGACCGAAAAGGGAGTCCCTTCGAGCAGTACTTC
-	TRBV19	-	TRBJ2-1	CASSPRTLFEYNEQFF	TGTGCCAGTAGTCCCCGGACTCTCTTCGAGTACAATGAGCAGTTCTTC
-	TRBV18	-	TRBJ1-2	CASSPFTGLGDGYTF	TGTGCCAGCTCACCGTTTACAGGGCTTGGTGATGGCTACACCTTC
many	TRBV29-1	-	TRBJ1-2	CSAISQGKNYGYTF	TGCAGCGCCATTTCTCAGGGGAAAAACTATGGCTACACCTTC
-	TRBV18	-	TRBJ2-1	CASSLTVDEQFF	TGTGCCAGCTCACTCACGGTGGATGAGCAGTTCTTC
-	TRBV29-1	TRBD2	TRBJ2-1	CSVDRLAAGEQFF	TGCAGCGTTGACAGACTAGCGGCGGGGGAGCAGTTCTTC
many	TRBV4-3	TRBD2	TRBJ2-1	CASSQDLAGDYNEQFF	TGCGCCAGCAGCCAAGATCTAGCGGGAGACTACAATGAGCAGTTCTTC
-	TRBV11-2	-	TRBJ2-1	CASSQLVGSGEQFF	TGTGCCAGCAGCCAACTAGTTGGCTCGGGTGAGCAGTTCTTC
-	TRBV12-3/TRBV12-4	-	TRBJ1-2	CASSLGRGKPGYGYTF	TGTGCCAGCAGTTTGGGCAGGGGTAAACCTGGCTATGGCTACACCTTC
-	TRBV6-5	TRBD1	TRBJ1-2	CASSFDFDRGRDGYTF	TGTGCCAGCAGTTTCGACTTCGACAGGGGCAGGGATGGCTACACCTTC
-	TRBV4-1	TRBD2	TRBJ2-1	CASSLKGGRAVDEQFF	TGCGCCAGCAGCCTTAAAGGCGGGAGGGCCGTTGATGAGCAGTTCTTC
-	TRBV19	-	TRBJ2-1	CASSTTARGEQFF	TGTGCCAGTAGTACAACCGCCCGAGGGGAGCAGTTCTTC
many	TRBV20-1	-	TRBJ2-7	CSAGGGRSLRNEQYF	TGCAGTGCAGGGGGCGGGAGGTCCCTCCGGAACGAGCAGTACTTC
few	TRBV20-1	-	TRBJ2-1	CSARDWTSGNEQFF	TGCAGTGCTAGGGATTGGACTTCGGGCAATGAGCAGTTCTTC
-	TRBV10-3	TRBD2	TRBJ2-1	CAISGGLAEINEQFF	TGTGCCATCAGTGGGGGACTAGCGGAGATCAATGAGCAGTTCTTC
few	TRBV18	-	TRBJ1-5	CASSPLTDQPQHF	TGTGCCAGCTCACCACTTACTGATCAGCCCCAGCATTTT
few	TRBV6-2/TRBV6-3	-	TRBJ2-7	CASRPGTYEQYF	TGTGCCAGCAGACCAGGGACCTACGAGCAGTACTTC
-	TRBV2	-	TRBJ2-2	CASRGTGFWTGELFF	TGTGCCAGCAGGGGGACCGGGTTTTGGACCGGGGAGCTGTTTTTT
few	TRBV20-1	-	TRBJ2-1	CSPTPTRTSYNEQFF	TGCAGCCCGACACCCACGCGGACCTCCTACAATGAGCAGTTCTTC
-	TRBV7-2	TRBD1	TRBJ1-2	CASSFQGGGYTF	TGTGCCAGCAGCTTTCAGGGGGGTGGCTACACCTTC
few	TRBV7-8	TRBD1	TRBJ2-7	CASSLANRGEQYF	TGTGCCAGCAGCTTAGCGAACAGGGGCGAGCAGTACTTC
few	TRBV15	-	TRBJ2-2	CATSRDSAGIANTGELFF	TGTGCCACCAGCAGAGATTCGGCTGGAATTGCGAACACCGGGGAGCTGTTTTTT
many	TRBV4-3	-	TRBJ1-1	CASSQGLGDGAEAFF	TGCGCCAGCAGCCAAGGCTTGGGGGACGGGGCTGAAGCTTTCTTT
few	TRBV10-2	-	TRBJ2-1	CASTTEGDRRFF	TGCGCCAGCACCACAGAGGGGGACCGGCGGTTCTTC
few	TRBV5-1	-	TRBJ2-2	CASRGAHTGELFF	TGCGCCAGCAGGGGGGCCCACACCGGGGAGCTGTTTTTT
-	TRBV18	-	TRBJ1-2	CASSPSRELMDGYTF	TGTGCCAGCTCACCGTCAAGGGAATTGATGGATGGCTACACCTTC
-	TRBV10-3	TRBD2	TRBJ2-1	CAISHLTSDEQFF	TGTGCCATCAGCCACTTGACTAGCGATGAGCAGTTCTTC
-	TRBV20-1	TRBD1	TRBJ1-5	CSASKTGSNSQPQHF	TGCAGTGCTAGTAAGACAGGGAGTAATTCTCAGCCCCAGCATTTT
-	TRBV20-1	-	TRBJ1-5	CSAREVGSNQPQHF	TGCAGTGCTAGAGAAGTGGGCAGCAATCAGCCCCAGCATTTT
few	TRBV5-5	-	TRBJ2-7	CASSLYSLNEQYF	TGTGCCAGCAGCTTGTACAGTCTCAACGAGCAGTACTTC
-	TRBV20-1	TRBD2	TRBJ2-5	CSARPGTSPETQYF	TGCAGTGCTAGACCCGGGACTAGCCCAGAGACCCAGTACTTC
few	TRBV9	-	TRBJ2-2	CASSPNLGSAGELFF	TGTGCCAGCAGCCCGAACCTGGGCAGCGCCGGGGAGCTGTTTTTT
-	TRBV29-1	-	TRBJ2-1	CSVGPRPNNEQFF	TGCAGCGTTGGCCCCAGGCCGAACAATGAGCAGTTCTTC
-	TRBV7-8	-	TRBJ2-6	CASSPAGQRESSGANVLTF	TGTGCCAGCAGCCCGGCCGGACAGAGAGAATCCTCTGGGGCCAACGTCCTGACTTTC